Presented here are 26 T cell receptor beta chains from one specimen sequenced in a study of T-cell reconstitution after alpha-beta-depleted transplantation in children. The authors prepared the TCRbeta library with unique molecular identifiers. Each CDR3 protein is one row after TCRdb ran MiXCR on the PCR reads. The sample shows almost 500,000 distinct CDR3 sequences, under 12% of them seen only once. The material was PBMCs, obtained before TCRalphabeta/CD19-depleted stem cell transplant. The receptors derive from a child aged 2-15 years with inherited bone marrow failure, due to receive a stem cell transplant.

This clonotype was counted many times. The chain combines TRBV10-2 with TRBJ2-7; a possible D gene is TRBD1 (6 bases). CDR1 is WSHSY and CDR2 is SAAADI in the germline V gene. Trimming took 6 bases from V and 4 from J, leaving 13 bases between them. The CDR3 contains 13 residues. CDR3 region: CASRQGPLYEQYF. CDR3 DNA: TGCGCCAGCAGACAGGGTCCGCTTTACGAGCAGTACTTC.

Many counts were recorded for this clonotype. V is TRBV5-1 and J is TRBJ2-5; tentatively, D is TRBD2 (6 bases). The CDR3 has 16 residues. Germline loops: CDR1 SGHRS, CDR2 YFSETQ. V gave up 4 bases and J gave up 4 bases, with 20 bases separating them. This CDR3 is CASSRTVGLARETQYF. CDR3 bases: TGCGCCAGCAGCCGAACGGTGGGCCTAGCGAGAGAGACCCAGTACTTC.

This clonotype has at least ten counts. The chain employs TRBV28 and TRBJ2-7; 7 nucleotides align to TRBD1. Germline assignment: CDR1 MDHEN and CDR2 SYDVKM. V shed 8 bases, J shed 0 bases, and the junction held 4 bases outside the gene matches. The CDR3 contains 13 residues. CDR3 residues: CASLQGSSYEQYF. The CDR3 nucleotides read TGTGCCAGCCTACAGGGGAGCTCCTACGAGCAGTACTTC.

Concerning this clonotype itself: This could be a read error, since a much larger clone is one nucleotide away. The gene calls are TRBV28 and TRBJ2-1; weak D call: TRBD2 (6 bases). CDR1 and CDR2 from the germline V gene are MDHEN and SYDVKM. The CDR3 has 15 amino acids. V dropped 5 bases and J dropped 6 bases, with 17 bases sitting between them. DNA of the CDR3: TGTGCCAGCAGTCTCCCCGGCGGGATAGCCAATGAGCAGTTCTTC. It yields the protein CASSLPGGIANEQFF.

This clonotype has a handful of counts. CDR3 nucleotide sequence: TGCGCCAGCAGTCGGGCCCTAACGATCGAGCAGTACTTC. Protein sequence: CASSRALTIEQYF. The rearrangement links TRBV23-1 to TRBJ2-7; D not certain. TRBV23-1 belongs to the ORF category, with a function that is uncertain. The CDR3 extends over 13 amino acids. V lost 4 bases, J lost 6 bases, and 13 bases lay in between.

At least ten counts were recorded for this clonotype. This chain joins TRBV7-2 and TRBJ2-2, with 7 bases that match TRBD2. The CDR3 length is 16 residues. CDR1 SGHTA and CDR2 FQGNSA come from the germline V gene. V was clipped by 4 bases and J by 2 bases; unmatched bases: 7. In nucleotides, the CDR3 is TGTGCCAGCAGCTCATCCGGGACTACAAACACCGGGGAGCTGTTTTTT. Its translation: CASSSSGTTNTGELFF.

Details on this clonotype: Being one base from a much bigger clone, this may be a read error. The chain links TRBV20-1 to TRBJ2-1, with 14 bases identical to TRBD2. The CDR3 has 15 residues. The V gene's germline CDR1 is DFQATT and CDR2 SNEGSKA (reference sequence). In DNA, the CDR3 is TGCTGTGCTAGCGGACTAGCGGGAGGAATGGATGAGCAGTTCTTC. Amino acid sequence: CCASGLAGGMDEQFF.

The genes are TRBV28 and TRBJ2-1, with D maybe TRBD2 (6 bases). The V and J ends lost 1 base and 6 bases respectively, with 19 bases between them. This CDR3 is 17 amino acids long. Germline CDR1 and CDR2: MDHEN and SYDVKM. The chain's CDR3 is CASSLSRFGGSGNEQFF. CDR3 sequence (DNA): TGTGCCAGCAGTTTATCGCGGTTTGGGGGGTCGGGCAATGAGCAGTTCTTC.

This clonotype was observed many times. V gene TRBV2 combines with J gene TRBJ2-2, with a weak D call TRBD2 (6 bases). CDR1 is SNHLY, CDR2 FYNNEI, per germline. There are 15 residues in the CDR3. V lost 11 bases and J 9 bases, leaving 25 bases between the germline ends. The CDR3 DNA sequence: TGTGCCTCCGCGCTCGGCGGGAAGGGAACTCGGGAGCTGTTTTTT. It codes for CASALGGKGTRELFF.

The chain combines TRBV9 with TRBJ2-1, with D possibly TRBD2 on 8 matching bases. Germline loops: CDR1 SGDLS, CDR2 YYNGEE. V lost 3 bases and J lost 2, with 15 bases in between. This CDR3 comprises 16 residues. For the CDR3, the DNA is TGTGCCAGCAGCGAGGGGGCCGGGAGGGCCTACAATGAGCAGTTCTTC. This gives the protein CASSEGAGRAYNEQFF. Full variable domain (remainder filled in from reference TRBV9 and TRBJ2-1): DSGVTQTPKHLITATGQRVTLRCSPRSGDLSVYWYQQSLDQGLQFLIQYYNGEERAKGNILERFSAQQFPDLHSELNLSSLELGDSALYFCASSEGAGRAYNEQFFGPGTRLTVL.

This clonotype was found many times. This chain links TRBV15 with TRBJ2-3, with TRBD1 matching 11 bases. The length of the CDR3 is 16 residues. The V gene's germline CDR1 is LNHNV and CDR2 YYDKDF (reference sequence). J was trimmed by 4 bases and V by 5 bases; bases with no gene match: 8. This chain's CDR3 is CATSLGLGQGADTQYF. Here the CDR3 DNA reads TGTGCCACCAGCCTGGGTTTGGGACAGGGGGCAGATACGCAGTATTTT.

This clonotype was detected ten times or more. The V and J genes are TRBV29-1 and TRBJ2-1, with D maybe TRBD2 (5 bases). The germline V gene encodes CDR1 SQVTM and CDR2 ANQGSEA. The CDR3 contains 13 residues. V lost 3 bases and J 4 bases, leaving 10 bases between the germline ends. CDR3 protein: CSVEGREYNEQFF. Here the CDR3 DNA reads TGCAGCGTTGAGGGTCGGGAATACAATGAGCAGTTCTTC.

This clonotype has ten or more counts. The chain carries TRBV27 and TRBJ2-1; no definite D call. V was trimmed by 1 base and J by 4 bases, leaving 14 bases between them. CDR3 length: 16 amino acids. Germline values: CDR1 MNHEY, CDR2 SMNVEV (reference sequence). In nucleotides, the CDR3 is TGTGCCAGCAGTTTATTGGCGGAACAACGATACAATGAGCAGTTCTTC. Translating gives CASSLLAEQRYNEQFF.

This clonotype was detected ten times or more. The chain combines TRBV27 with TRBJ2-3; 7 nucleotides line up with TRBD2. Per the germline V gene, CDR1 is MNHEY and CDR2 is SMNVEV (reference sequence). This CDR3 spans 15 amino acids. V lost 2 bases and J lost 4; bases outside the gene matches: 6. CDR3 sequence reads: CASSLRRERPDTQYF. The CDR3 nucleotides are TGTGCCAGCAGTTTACGGCGGGAGCGGCCAGATACGCAGTATTTT.

This clonotype was observed many times. The chain has TRBV28 and TRBJ2-5; D is unresolved. This CDR3 has 15 residues. Deletions cut 4 bases from V and 0 bases from J, with 12 bases between. Per germline, CDR1 MDHEN and CDR2 SYDVKM. CDR3 sequence: CASSSIILYQETQYF. As DNA, the CDR3 is TGTGCCAGCAGTTCAATTATATTGTACCAAGAGACCCAGTACTTC.

This clonotype has a count of ten or more. The rearrangement joins TRBV20-1 to TRBJ2-7, with D perhaps TRBD1 (8 bases). Between the trimmed V and J ends, which lost 5 bases and 0 bases, there was a span of 14 bases. The CDR3 runs 14 residues. Germline-derived CDR1 and CDR2 are DFQATT and SNEGSKA (reference sequence). The CDR3 protein is CSAGGGQVSYEQYF. In DNA, the CDR3 is TGCAGTGCTGGGGGGGGACAGGTCTCCTACGAGCAGTACTTC.

This clonotype was observed many times. The genes are TRBV27 and TRBJ2-7, with 10 bases lining up with TRBD2. Looked up from germline, CDR1 is MNHEY and CDR2 is SMNVEV (reference sequence). CDR3 length: 14 residues. Trimming at V came to 6 bases and at J to 7 bases, leaving 9 bases not matched to a gene. The CDR3 bases are TGTGCCAGCAGCACTCTAGCGGGAGTAGAAGAGCAGTACTTC. Amino acids: CASSTLAGVEEQYF.

This clonotype has a count of ten or more. The genes are TRBV12-3 or TRBV12-4 and TRBJ2-5; D is ambiguous. The CDR3 length is 12 residues. V was cut by 3 bases and J by 1 base, with 3 bases left in between. The CDR3 region is CASSLFQETQYF. Written as DNA, the CDR3 is TGTGCCAGCAGTTTGTTCCAAGAGACCCAGTACTTC.

As regards this clonotype: A single base separates this from a much larger clone, so it may be a read error. The rearrangement links TRBV7-2 to TRBJ2-4; D not resolved. CDR1 SGHTA and CDR2 FQGNSA come from the germline V gene. V lost 1 base and J 8 bases, leaving 9 bases between the germline ends. This CDR3 spans 13 amino acids. The CDR3 coding sequence is TGTGCCAGCAGCTTAGGGGGTATGGACATTCAGTACTTC. Its protein product is CASSLGGMDIQYF.

This clonotype was detected many times. Here the CDR3 reads CASSQDRWEYYGYTF. In nucleotides, the CDR3 is TGTGCCAGCAGCCAAGATCGCTGGGAGTACTATGGCTACACCTTC. The chain combines TRBV3-1 with TRBJ1-2; D is ambiguous. CDR1 is LGHDT and CDR2 is YNNKEL in the germline V gene (reference sequence). Trimming shortened V by 0 bases and J by 3 bases, and 11 bases separated the two germline ends. There are 15 residues in the CDR3.

In this sample, this clonotype turned up many times. The CDR3 spells CASSPGLARIWGELFF. The CDR3 nucleotides read TGTGCCAGCAGCCCGGGACTAGCGAGGATTTGGGGGGAGCTGTTTTTT. The chain has TRBV12-3 or TRBV12-4 and TRBJ2-2; 10 bases align to TRBD2. The V and J ends lost 6 bases and 8 bases, in that order; junction bases with no gene match: 12. This CDR3 comprises 16 residues.

Ten or more counts support this clonotype. The V and J genes are TRBV12-3 or TRBV12-4 and TRBJ1-3; D remains unclear. The CDR3 has 14 residues. The V end was cut by 4 bases, the J end by 3 bases, with 10 bases between. CDR3 amino acids: CASSSQMLGNTIYF. The DNA for the CDR3 is TGTGCCAGCAGTTCTCAGATGCTTGGAAACACCATATATTTT.

This clonotype was picked up many times. This sequence joins TRBV7-9 and TRBJ2-7; 8 bases are a match to TRBD2. V gave up 0 bases and J gave up 5 bases; unmatched junction bases: 6. Germline CDR1 reads SEHNR; CDR2 reads FQNEAQ (reference sequence). CDR3 length: 15 amino acids. Here the CDR3 reads CASSLAHGLADEQYF. Here the CDR3 DNA reads TGTGCCAGCAGCTTAGCGCACGGACTAGCAGACGAGCAGTACTTC.

The V call is TRBV20-1, the J call TRBJ2-1; D not certain. Germline V gene lookup returns CDR1 DFQATT and CDR2 SNEGSKA (reference sequence). Trimming cost V 0 bases and J 2 bases, with 8 bases left between them. There are 14 residues in the CDR3. The CDR3 spells CSARDGWAYNEQFF. As DNA, the CDR3 is TGCAGTGCTAGAGATGGATGGGCCTACAATGAGCAGTTCTTC.

This clonotype was counted many times. The genes are TRBV5-5 and TRBJ1-4; a possible D gene is TRBD1 (6 bases). The germline V gene has CDR1 SGHKS and CDR2 YYEKEE (reference sequence). Trimming pared 5 bases from V and 10 bases from J, leaving 21 bases between. CDR3 length equals 15 residues. CDR3 bases: TGTGCCAGCAGGGCCTTGGGGGGCGAACCCCGAAAACTGTTTTTT. The encoded protein is CASRALGGEPRKLFF.

This clonotype was found a few times. CDR3 residues: CASSKQGSGETQYF. CDR3 in DNA: TGTGCCAGCAGTAAACAGGGGTCGGGAGAGACCCAGTACTTC. The chain has TRBV27 and TRBJ2-5, with 7 bases aligning to TRBD1. Germline-derived CDR1 and CDR2 are MNHEY and SMNVEV (reference sequence). The CDR3 extends over 14 amino acids. Trimming removed 5 bases from V and 4 bases from J; junction bases left unmatched: 7.